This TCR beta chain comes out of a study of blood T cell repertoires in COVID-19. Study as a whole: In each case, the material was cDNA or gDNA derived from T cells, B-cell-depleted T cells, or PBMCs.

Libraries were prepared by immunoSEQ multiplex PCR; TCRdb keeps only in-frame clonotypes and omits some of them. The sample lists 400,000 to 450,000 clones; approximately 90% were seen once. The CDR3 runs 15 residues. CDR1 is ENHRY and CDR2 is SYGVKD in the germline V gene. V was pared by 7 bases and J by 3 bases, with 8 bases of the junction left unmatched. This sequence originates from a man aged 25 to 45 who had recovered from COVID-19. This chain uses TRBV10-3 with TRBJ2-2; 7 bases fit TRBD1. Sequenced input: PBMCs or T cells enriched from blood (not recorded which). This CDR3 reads CAIKYSGGDTGELFF. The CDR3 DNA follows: TGTGCCATCAAATACTCAGGGGGTGACACCGGGGAGCTGTTTTTT.